These 4 T cell receptor beta chains share one sample of origin, sequenced in a study of cytomegalovirus exposure and HLA in healthy donors. Primers included in the PCR were 60 Vbeta and 13 Jbeta primers. TCRdb's table, derived via immunoSEQ multiplex PCR, lists solely in-frame clones and lacks some. Among 150,000 to 200,000 clones, roughly nine tenths were seen once, and the ten largest hold about 0.85%. Sequencing was done on a sample of PBMCs. The origin of the receptors is a woman aged 30 to 39 in good health and CMV-seronegative.

This clone was seen ten or more times. The rearrangement links TRBV4-3 to TRBJ2-7, with D possibly matching TRBD2 (6 bases). Germline V gene sequence: CDR1 LGHNA, CDR2 YSLEER. The CDR3 contains 15 residues. V was trimmed by 1 base and J by 6 bases, leaving 16 bases between them. The DNA for the CDR3 is TGCGCCAGCAGCCAAGTTGGGACTGACCTCTCCGAGCAGTACTTC. It encodes CASSQVGTDLSEQYF.

V and J are TRBV4-1 and TRBJ2-7; 7 bases are shared with TRBD1. The CDR3 covers 13 residues. V dropped 6 bases and J dropped 7; count of bases not matched to a gene: 9. Germline assignment: CDR1 MGHRA and CDR2 YSYEKL. The CDR3 DNA reads as TGCGCCAGCAGGAGTGGGACAGCCGGGGAGCAGTACTTC. Its translation is CASRSGTAGEQYF.

The rearrangement joins TRBV5-1 to TRBJ2-7; 9 bases match TRBD1. Unmatched junction bases numbered 11, after V lost 5 bases and J lost 2 bases. There are 16 residues in the CDR3. Germline CDR1 reads SGHRS; CDR2 reads YFSETQ. CDR3 residues: CASSSDPGQGPYEQYF. CDR3 nucleotide sequence: TGCGCCAGCAGTTCAGATCCGGGACAGGGACCCTACGAGCAGTACTTC.

V usage is TRBV19 and J usage is TRBJ2-5; 7 nucleotides align to TRBD1. CDR3 length: 14 amino acids. Germline CDR1 and CDR2: LNHDA and SQIVND (reference sequence). Trimming removed 5 bases from V and 5 bases from J; junction bases left unmatched: 8. The CDR3 loop reads CASSLHRGAETQYF. The CDR3 nucleotides are TGTGCCAGTAGTTTACACAGGGGAGCCGAGACCCAGTACTTC.